This paragraph covers one T cell receptor beta chain sequence. Its antigen is not identified. The source of the sample is a study of post-analysis software for immune sequencing data. Study-level results: Clustering by F measure revealed strong co-clustering among samples prepared together in one batch. Comparison with controls showed significantly lower normalized Chao1 diversity in multiple sclerosis patients. Elevated frequency relative to controls characterized roughly 5 TRBV segments in patients, TRBV5-6, TRBV5-1 and TRBV20-1 among them.

Unique molecular identifiers were built into the TCR beta cDNA libraries. TCRdb recomputed calls from the PCR reads with MiXCR, one row per CDR3 protein. Seen here are 700,000 to 900,000 distinct CDR3 sequences, roughly 46% observed once, and the top ten hold roughly 4.5%. The CDR3 loop spans 19 amino acids. V shed 7 bases and J shed 0 bases, with 26 bases lying between them. The germline V gene encodes CDR1 SNHLY and CDR2 FYNNEI. This TCR was sampled from a girl aged 5 to 17 with multiple sclerosis. V is TRBV2 and J is TRBJ2-3; possibly TRBD2 for D (7 bases). Source material: blood. The CDR3 region has the DNA TGTGCCAGCAAGGGGGGCCGACTAGCACTACCACGAAGCACAGATACGCAGTATTTT. It specifies CASKGGRLALPRSTDTQYF.